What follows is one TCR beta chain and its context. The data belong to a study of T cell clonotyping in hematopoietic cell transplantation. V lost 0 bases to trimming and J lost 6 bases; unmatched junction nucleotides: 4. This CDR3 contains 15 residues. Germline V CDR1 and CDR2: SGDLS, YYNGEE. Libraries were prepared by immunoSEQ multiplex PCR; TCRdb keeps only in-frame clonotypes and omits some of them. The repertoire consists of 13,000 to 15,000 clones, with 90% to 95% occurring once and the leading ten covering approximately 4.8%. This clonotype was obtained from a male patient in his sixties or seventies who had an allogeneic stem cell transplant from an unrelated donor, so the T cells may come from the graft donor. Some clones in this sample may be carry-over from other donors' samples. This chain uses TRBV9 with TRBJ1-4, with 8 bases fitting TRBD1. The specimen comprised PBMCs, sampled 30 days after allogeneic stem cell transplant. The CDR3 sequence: CASSVGTGSHEKLFF. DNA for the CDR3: TGTGCCAGCAGCGTAGGGACAGGGAGTCATGAAAAACTGTTTTTT.